The rows below give T cell receptor beta chains drawn from one sample of a study of T-cell memory formation after mild COVID-19. TCRdb independently ran MiXCR on the 5' RACE reads; one entry per CDR3 protein. The sample has hundreds of thousands of distinct CDR3 sequences, roughly an eighth seen once. Sequencing used PBMCs or a T cell subset sorted from them (not recorded which). The receptors shown here come from a man aged 18 to 30 who had mild COVID-19 (a few samples of this study predate the infection). Cell type and time point are not known. CDR3s include the opening cysteine and the closing phenylalanine or tryptophan. Fields, in order: clone size, CDR3 length, V gene, J gene, D gene, CDR3 protein, CDR3 DNA. D genes are given only for firm matches. The listing skips clone size in some rows; elsewhere it reads once, few, many or a size class.

>few|16|TRBV7-9|TRBJ1-1|NA
CASRSGRQVMNTEAFF
TGTGCCAGCAGATCGGGACGGCAAGTTATGAACACTGAAGCTTTCTTT
>NA|14|TRBV6-5|TRBJ1-6|NA
CASSYDRSFPPLHF
TGTGCCAGCAGTTACGACAGGTCGTTCCCACCCCTCCACTTT
>few|15|TRBV19|TRBJ2-1|TRBD2
CASHAGGSSYNEQFF
TGTGCCAGTCATGCCGGGGGGAGCTCCTACAATGAGCAGTTCTTC
>few|14|TRBV9|TRBJ1-2|TRBD1
CASSATGQGSGYTF
TGTGCCAGCAGCGCGACCGGACAGGGGAGTGGCTACACCTTC
>NA|14|TRBV7-6|TRBJ1-1|NA
CASSAGSVNTEAFF
TGTGCCAGCAGTGCAGGATCCGTGAACACTGAAGCTTTCTTT
>few|14|TRBV25-1|TRBJ2-7|NA
CASSEWASTYEQYF
TGTGCCAGCAGTGAATGGGCCAGTACCTACGAGCAGTACTTC
>few|13|TRBV13|TRBJ1-6|NA
CASTMGTATPLHF
TGTGCCAGCACTATGGGGACGGCGACACCCCTCCACTTT
>many|15|TRBV24-1|TRBJ2-3|NA
CATSDVWQGADTQYF
TGTGCCACCAGTGACGTATGGCAGGGCGCAGATACGCAGTATTTT
>few|15|TRBV27|TRBJ1-1|NA
CASSLVDRLNTEAFF
TGTGCCAGCAGTTTAGTGGACAGACTGAACACTGAAGCTTTCTTT
>many|14|TRBV5-1|TRBJ2-7|NA
CASSFRADSYEQYF
TGCGCCAGCAGCTTCCGCGCCGACTCCTACGAGCAGTACTTC
>NA|14|TRBV11-3|TRBJ2-3|NA
CASSLARVADTQYF
TGTGCCAGCAGCTTAGCGAGGGTGGCAGATACGCAGTATTTT
>few|17|TRBV4-1|TRBJ2-2|NA
CASSQDDRGAWAGELFF
TGCGCCAGCAGCCAAGATGACCGGGGCGCTTGGGCCGGGGAGCTGTTTTTT